The text below deals with one T cell receptor beta chain. This clonotype was seen repeatedly, ten times or more. Its antigen is not yet known. No base-level quality is on record; no much larger clone is a single base apart. The library was made by PCR. Sequencing was performed on an Illumina HiSeq 4000. Preparation of bulk TCR libraries followed a previously described approach, with the TCR primers listed in Table S5. Total RNA was purified with the Qiagen AllPrep DNA/RNA kit. Reads from multiple sequencing runs of the same library were pooled before analysis. The paper's processing steps were these. Only reads with exact TCR constant sequence were kept, trimmed to 150 nt, and grouped by their 12-nt molecular barcodes. Reads within each barcode group were sub-clustered using a 15% Levenshtein threshold, and quality-weighted consensus sequences were constructed for each RNA molecule. Non-functional sequences were filtered out, along with any lower-count sequence sitting one edit away from another sequence. Based on a fit of two negative binomial distributions, barcode sub-clusters having less than 20% of the maximum read count were discarded. TCRdb itself trimmed the public reads at Q25 with fastp, ran MiXCR and retained productive beta chains. Every distinct CDR3 protein forms one entry, paired with its most common genes and DNA. These V and J calls derive from TCRdb rather than the authors' analysis. The sample records about half a million distinct CDR3 sequences, over 20% of which are singletons. 0.7% to 0.95% of the sample comes from the top ten.

The sample comes from a study of molecular identifiers for immune sequencing clone quantification (dated by TCRdb to the late 2010s). Describing the broader study: For a replicate experiment, RNA from roughly 20,000 or 100,000 naive CD8 T cells was divided into five aliquots, and four of the five aliquots were sequenced. The study was a methods study using CD8 T cells to benchmark molecular-identifier clustering-based TCR repertoire sequencing (MIDCIRS) and TCR RNA copy counting.

Libraries of naive CD8 T cells were built from anywhere between about 17,000 and 1,000,000 sorted cells, with 10%, 30% or 50% of the purified RNA used. On a BD FACSAria II, naive CD8 T cells were FACS-sorted as CD8+CD4-CCR7+CD45RA+ and collected into RLT Plus buffer. Detection sensitivity was tested by spiking Jurkat RNA equal to about 10 TCR copies' worth into samples containing 20,000-1,000,000 naive CD8 T cells. CD8 T cells were enriched using RosetteSep CD8+ T Cell Enrichment Cocktail and Ficoll-Paque, and the enriched cells then underwent ACK red cell lysis. The CDR3 sequence holds 14 residues, the cysteine and phenylalanine included. Of the read, only the CDR3 DNA is kept; its 42 bases are in frame from base 1. The germline V gene (reference sequence) provides CDR1 PRHDT and CDR2 FYEKMQ. Trimming costs V 1 base and J 10 bases, and their ends lie 15 bases apart. The research as a whole found: Spiked-in Jurkat TCR RNA (approximately 9 copies' worth), which is not part of the donor repertoire, was contained in the naive libraries. Clones above 20 RNA copies held over 99% of molecules in CMV-specific effector cells but under 1% in naive cells. Highly expanded clone sizes could be underestimated if identical TCR molecules share a barcode. A single cell's worth of spiked-in Jurkat TCR RNA was reported detectable even among about 1.1 million naive CD8 T cells. Modeling gave around 3.3 recovered TCR RNA copies per cell versus around 10 by digital PCR, implying approximately 30% capture efficiency. When barcode sub-clustering was not used, chimeric consensus sequences inflated TCR diversity, with chimeras reaching as high as 47%.

The sequenced sample was naive CD8+ T cells from blood, with Jurkat cell RNA spiked in. The sample's cell subset or site label is to be understood as: FACS-sorted CD8+CD4-CCR7+CD45RA+ naive T cells. Rearrangement joined TRBV13 to TRBJ2-3; the D gene cannot be named for sure. The TCR originated in a human donor in good health. Some libraries in this study had Jurkat cell RNA spiked in. This receptor has the CDR3 CASSLVGDTKAQYF. The nucleotide sequence reads TGTGCCAGCAGCTTAGTGGGTGACACCAAGGCGCAGTATTTT.